What follows are 12 T cell receptor beta chains derived from one specimen sequenced in a study of cytomegalovirus exposure and HLA in healthy donors. The PCR was carried out with 60 Vbeta primers and 13 Jbeta primers. The table came from immunoSEQ multiplex PCR; TCRdb's copy has only in-frame clones and leaves some out. The sample includes 110,000 to 150,000 clones, nearly 85% seen only once; the top ten take roughly 3.4%. What was sequenced was PBMCs. The receptor set was obtained from a male donor in good health and CMV-seronegative.

The table lists this clone with a count of one. This chain uses TRBV27 with TRBJ2-7, with TRBD2 matching over 12 bases. Germline trimming cut 5 bases from V and 3 bases from J; bases unmatched to any gene: 5. CDR1 MNHEY and CDR2 SMNVEV come from the germline V gene (reference sequence). This CDR3 region has 15 residues. Here the CDR3 reads CASSPGTSGFYEQYF. The CDR3 nucleotides are TGTGCCAGCAGTCCAGGGACTAGCGGGTTCTACGAGCAGTACTTC.

CDR3 DNA sequence: TGTGCCAGTAGTATCTTCGACAGACAGGCTTTGGGCTACACCTTC. Its translation: CASSIFDRQALGYTF. V usage is TRBV19 and J usage is TRBJ1-2; tentative D call: TRBD1 (6 bases). CDR1 and CDR2 (germline): LNHDA, SQIVND (reference sequence). The CDR3 contains 15 residues. V was cut by 3 bases and J by 8 bases, with 19 bases left in between.

In nucleotides, the CDR3 is TGTGCCAGCGCCCGGGGGGGACAGGGGTTTCACGAGCAGTACTTC. It yields the protein CASARGGQGFHEQYF. V gene TRBV18 combines with J gene TRBJ2-7; 10 bases are shared with TRBD1. The CDR3 has 15 amino acids. Germline V gene data show CDR1 as KGHSH and CDR2 as LQKENI. V was pared by 8 bases and J by 5 bases, with 12 bases of the junction left unmatched.

This clone was detected once. The chain is built from TRBV7-2 and TRBJ2-3; D unclear. The V gene lost 1 base and the J gene lost 4 bases, with 9 bases spanning the gap. Germline V CDR1 and CDR2: SGHTA, FQGNSA. This CDR3 contains 14 residues. The CDR3 coding sequence is TGTGCCAGCAGCTTAGTTAGTGTGGCAGATACGCAGTATTTT. It is translated as CASSLVSVADTQYF.

The chain carries TRBV29-1 and TRBJ2-1; 7 nucleotides match TRBD2. The CDR3 has 17 residues. V shed 3 bases and J 0 bases; nucleotides not matched to a gene: 11. CDR1 is SQVTM, CDR2 ANQGSEA, per germline. CDR3 DNA sequence: TGCAGCGTTGACCGCCTACCGGGGGGTAGCTCCTACAATGAGCAGTTCTTC. Its protein product is CSVDRLPGGSSYNEQFF.

The chain links TRBV29-1 to TRBJ2-5; TRBD2 matches 12 bases. TRBJ2-7 matches the DNA end more closely, so the J call is doubtful. The germline V gene encodes CDR1 SQVTM and CDR2 ANQGSEA. The CDR3 extends over 14 amino acids. The CDR3 is CSVESGLAGREQYF. The CDR3 bases are TGCAGCGTTGAATCGGGACTAGCGGGTCGCGAGCAGTACTTC.

The rearrangement uses TRBV5-4 and TRBJ1-1, with a possible D match to TRBD1 (6 bases). The CDR3 is 11 amino acids. CDR1 and CDR2 (germline): SGHNT, YYREEE (reference sequence). The V end was cut by 3 bases, the J end by 10 bases, with 10 bases between. CDR3 amino acids: CASSWGGRAFF. DNA of the CDR3: TGTGCCAGCAGCTGGGGGGGGCGAGCTTTCTTT.

The rearrangement links TRBV27 to TRBJ2-1, with a possible D match to TRBD2 (5 bases). The CDR3 length is 13 residues. Germline V gives CDR1 MNHEY, CDR2 SMNVEV (reference sequence). V was pared by 5 bases and J by 4 bases, with 9 bases between. CDR3 nucleotides: TGTGCCAGCAGTCCCGAGGGTTACAATGAGCAGTTCTTC. Protein sequence: CASSPEGYNEQFF.

The CDR3 region has the DNA TGTGCCAGTAGTATATCTGGAGCGATCAATCAGCCCCAGCATTTT. Its translation: CASSISGAINQPQHF. The chain recombines TRBV19 with TRBJ1-5; D uncertain. This CDR3 has 15 residues. Looked up from germline, CDR1 is LNHDA and CDR2 is SQIVND (reference sequence). V was pared by 2 bases and J by 3 bases, with 11 bases between.

The chain joins TRBV2 to TRBJ1-5; D remains unclear. This CDR3 contains 13 residues. V was shortened by 6 bases and J by 6 bases, with 12 bases between the two germline ends. CDR1 SNHLY and CDR2 FYNNEI come from the germline V gene. The CDR3 coding sequence is TGTGCCAGCAGGGCGACGGGGAGTCAGCCCCAGCATTTT. This sequence encodes CASRATGSQPQHF.

The chain employs TRBV4-2 and TRBJ2-7; tentatively, D is TRBD1 (6 bases). Germline loops: CDR1 LGHNA, CDR2 YNFKEQ. Trimming stripped 2 bases from V and 3 bases from J, with 17 bases between. The CDR3 sequence is 16 residues long. The CDR3 bases are TGTGCCAGCAGCCAATTCCCCAGGGGAAACAACTACGAGCAGTACTTC. Translation gives CASSQFPRGNNYEQYF.

This clone was counted a few times. The chain links TRBV28 to TRBJ1-1; a possible D gene is TRBD1 (6 bases). The V gene lost 4 bases and the J gene lost 6 bases, with 12 bases spanning the gap. Per germline, CDR1 MDHEN and CDR2 SYDVKM. This CDR3 contains 13 residues. Here the CDR3 reads CASSSTNRAEAFF. CDR3 in DNA: TGTGCCAGCAGTTCCACAAACAGGGCTGAAGCTTTCTTT.